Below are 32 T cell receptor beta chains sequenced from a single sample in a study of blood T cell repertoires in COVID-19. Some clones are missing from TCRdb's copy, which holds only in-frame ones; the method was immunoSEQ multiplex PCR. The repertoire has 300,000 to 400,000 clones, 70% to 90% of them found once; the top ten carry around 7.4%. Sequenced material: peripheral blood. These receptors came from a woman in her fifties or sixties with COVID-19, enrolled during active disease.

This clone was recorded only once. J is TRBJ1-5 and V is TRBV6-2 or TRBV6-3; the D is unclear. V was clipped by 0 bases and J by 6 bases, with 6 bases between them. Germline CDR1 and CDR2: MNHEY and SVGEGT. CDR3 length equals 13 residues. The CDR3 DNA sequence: TGTGCCAGCAGTTACTCCCGGGTTCAGCCCCAGCATTTT. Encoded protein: CASSYSRVQPQHF.

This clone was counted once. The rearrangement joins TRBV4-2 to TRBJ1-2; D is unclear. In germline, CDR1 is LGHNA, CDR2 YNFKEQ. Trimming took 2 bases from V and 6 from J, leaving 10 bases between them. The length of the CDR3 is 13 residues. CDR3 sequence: CASSQLVTDGYTF. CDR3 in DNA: TGTGCCAGCAGCCAACTCGTAACGGATGGCTACACCTTC.

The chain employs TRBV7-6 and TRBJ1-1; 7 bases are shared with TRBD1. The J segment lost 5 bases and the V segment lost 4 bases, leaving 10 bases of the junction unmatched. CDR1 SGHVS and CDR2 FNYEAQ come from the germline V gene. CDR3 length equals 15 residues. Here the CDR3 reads CASSYERDSRTEAFF. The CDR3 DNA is TGTGCCAGCAGCTACGAACGGGACAGTAGGACTGAAGCTTTCTTT. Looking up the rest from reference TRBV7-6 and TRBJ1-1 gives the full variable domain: GAGVSQSPRYKVTKRGQDVALRCDPISGHVSLYWYRQALGQGPEFLTYFNYEAQQDKSGLPNDRFSAERPEGSISTLTIQRTEQRDSAMYRCASSYERDSRTEAFFGQGTRLTVV.

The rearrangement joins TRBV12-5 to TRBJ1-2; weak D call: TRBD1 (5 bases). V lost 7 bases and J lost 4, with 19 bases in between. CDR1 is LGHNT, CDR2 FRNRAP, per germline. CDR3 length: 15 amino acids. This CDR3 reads CASARSGGLLYGYTF. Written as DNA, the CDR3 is TGTGCTAGTGCCCGCTCCGGGGGACTTCTCTATGGCTACACCTTC.

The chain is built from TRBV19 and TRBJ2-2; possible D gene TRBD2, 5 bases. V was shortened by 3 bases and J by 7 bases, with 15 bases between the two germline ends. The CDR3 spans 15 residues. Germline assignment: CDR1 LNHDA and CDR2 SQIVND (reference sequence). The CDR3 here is CASSIYGVTGGELFF. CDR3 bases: TGTGCCAGTAGTATTTACGGGGTTACCGGCGGGGAGCTGTTTTTT.

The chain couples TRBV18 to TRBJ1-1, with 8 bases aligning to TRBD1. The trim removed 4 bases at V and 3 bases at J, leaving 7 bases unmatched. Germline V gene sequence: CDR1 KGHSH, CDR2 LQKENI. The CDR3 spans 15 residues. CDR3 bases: TGTGCCAGCTCACAACGGACAGGGAGTTACACTGAAGCTTTCTTT. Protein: CASSQRTGSYTEAFF.

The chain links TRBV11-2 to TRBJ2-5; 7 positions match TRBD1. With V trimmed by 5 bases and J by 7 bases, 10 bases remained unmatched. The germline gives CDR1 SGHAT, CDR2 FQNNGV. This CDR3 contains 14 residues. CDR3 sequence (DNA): TGTGCCAGCAGCACCCTCACAGGGGTGGGGACCCAGTACTTC. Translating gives CASSTLTGVGTQYF.

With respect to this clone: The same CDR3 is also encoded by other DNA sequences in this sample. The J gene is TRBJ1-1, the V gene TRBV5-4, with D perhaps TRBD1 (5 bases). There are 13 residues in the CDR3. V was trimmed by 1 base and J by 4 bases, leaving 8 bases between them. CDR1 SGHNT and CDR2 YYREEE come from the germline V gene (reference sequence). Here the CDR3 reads CASSLTGGTEAFF. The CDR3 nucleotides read TGTGCCAGCAGCTTGACCGGGGGCACTGAAGCTTTCTTT. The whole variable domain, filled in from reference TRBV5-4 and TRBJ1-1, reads ETGVTQSPTHLIKTRGQQVTLRCSSQSGHNTVSWYQQALGQGPQFIFQYYREEENGRGNFPPRFSGLQFPNYSSELNVNALELDDSALYLCASSLTGGTEAFFGQGTRLTVV.

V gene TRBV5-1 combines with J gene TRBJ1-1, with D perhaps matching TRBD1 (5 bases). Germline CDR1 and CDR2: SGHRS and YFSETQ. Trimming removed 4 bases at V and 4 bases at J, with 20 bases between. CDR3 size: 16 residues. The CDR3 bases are TGCGCCAGCAGCAAGAGACGACAGACAGTGGGCACTGAAGCTTTCTTT. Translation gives CASSKRRQTVGTEAFF.

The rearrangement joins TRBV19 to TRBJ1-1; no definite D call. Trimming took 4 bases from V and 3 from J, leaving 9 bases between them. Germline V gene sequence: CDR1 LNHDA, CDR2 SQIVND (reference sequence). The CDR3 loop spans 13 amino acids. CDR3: CASSTVVDTEAFF. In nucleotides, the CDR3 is TGTGCCAGTAGTACGGTTGTCGACACTGAAGCTTTCTTT.

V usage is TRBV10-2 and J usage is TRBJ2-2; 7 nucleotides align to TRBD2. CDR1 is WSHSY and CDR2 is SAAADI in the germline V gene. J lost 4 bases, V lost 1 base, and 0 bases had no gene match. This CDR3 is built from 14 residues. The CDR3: CASSEWGGTGELFF. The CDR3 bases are TGCGCCAGCAGTGAGTGGGGGGGCACCGGGGAGCTGTTTTTT.

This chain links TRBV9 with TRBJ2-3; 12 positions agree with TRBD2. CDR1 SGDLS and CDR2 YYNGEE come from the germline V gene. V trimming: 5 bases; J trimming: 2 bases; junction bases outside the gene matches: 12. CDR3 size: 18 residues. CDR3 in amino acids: CASRPPTSGGLDTDTQYF. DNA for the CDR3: TGTGCCAGCAGGCCCCCGACTAGCGGGGGTTTGGACACAGATACGCAGTATTTT.

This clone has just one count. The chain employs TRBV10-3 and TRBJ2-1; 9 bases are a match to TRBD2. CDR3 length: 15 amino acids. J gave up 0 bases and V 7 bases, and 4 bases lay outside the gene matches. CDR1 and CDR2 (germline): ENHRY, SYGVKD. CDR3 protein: CAITSRGGSYNEQFF. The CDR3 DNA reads TGTGCCATCACGTCGCGGGGGGGCTCCTACAATGAGCAGTTCTTC.

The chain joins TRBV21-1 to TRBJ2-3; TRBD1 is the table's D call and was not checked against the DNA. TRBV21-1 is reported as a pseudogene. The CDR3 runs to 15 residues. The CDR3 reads CASSKVKGYTDTQYF. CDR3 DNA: TGTGCCAGCAGCAAAGTTAAGGGGTACACAGATACGCAGTATTTT.

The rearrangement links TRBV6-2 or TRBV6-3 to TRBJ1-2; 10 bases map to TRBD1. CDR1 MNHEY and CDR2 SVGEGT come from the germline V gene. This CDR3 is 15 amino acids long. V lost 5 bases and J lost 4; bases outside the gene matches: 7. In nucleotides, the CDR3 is TGTGCCAGCAGTGACGGGACAGGGGAGGCCTATGGCTACACCTTC. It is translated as CASSDGTGEAYGYTF.

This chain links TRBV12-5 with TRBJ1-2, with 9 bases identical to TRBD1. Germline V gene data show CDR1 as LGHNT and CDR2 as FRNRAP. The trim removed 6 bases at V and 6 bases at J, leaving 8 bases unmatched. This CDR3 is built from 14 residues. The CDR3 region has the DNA TGTGCTAGTGGCCGCGGACAGGGGACGAATGGCTACACCTTC. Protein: CASGRGQGTNGYTF. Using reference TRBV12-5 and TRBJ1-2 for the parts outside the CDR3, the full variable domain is DARVTQTPRHKVTEMGQEVTMRCQPILGHNTVFWYRQTMMQGLELLAYFRNRAPLDDSGMPKDRFSAEMPDATLATLKIQPSEPRDSAVYFCASGRGQGTNGYTFGSGTRLTVV.

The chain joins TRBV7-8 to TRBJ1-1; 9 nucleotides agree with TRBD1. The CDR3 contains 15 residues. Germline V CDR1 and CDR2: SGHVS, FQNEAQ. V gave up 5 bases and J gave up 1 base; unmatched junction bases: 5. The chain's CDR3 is CASSRDRVPNTEAFF. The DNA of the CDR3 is TGTGCCAGCAGCCGGGACAGGGTACCGAACACTGAAGCTTTCTTT.

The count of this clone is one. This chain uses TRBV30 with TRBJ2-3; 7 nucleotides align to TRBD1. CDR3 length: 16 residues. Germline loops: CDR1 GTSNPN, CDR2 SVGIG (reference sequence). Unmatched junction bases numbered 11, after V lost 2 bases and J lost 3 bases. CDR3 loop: CAWSRGRRGPTDTQYF. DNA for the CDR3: TGTGCCTGGAGTCGGGGCCGTAGGGGGCCTACAGATACGCAGTATTTT.

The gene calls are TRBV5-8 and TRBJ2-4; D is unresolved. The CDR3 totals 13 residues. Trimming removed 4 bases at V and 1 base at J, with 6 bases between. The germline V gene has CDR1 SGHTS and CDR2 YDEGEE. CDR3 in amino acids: CASSPSAKNIQYF. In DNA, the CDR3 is TGTGCCAGCAGCCCCTCGGCCAAAAACATTCAGTACTTC. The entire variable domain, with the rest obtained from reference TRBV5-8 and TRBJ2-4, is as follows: EAGVTQSPTHLIKTRGQQATLRCSPISGHTSVYWYQQALGLGLQFLLWYDEGEERNRGNFPPRFSGRQFPNYSSELNVNALELEDSALYLCASSPSAKNIQYFGAGTRLSVL.

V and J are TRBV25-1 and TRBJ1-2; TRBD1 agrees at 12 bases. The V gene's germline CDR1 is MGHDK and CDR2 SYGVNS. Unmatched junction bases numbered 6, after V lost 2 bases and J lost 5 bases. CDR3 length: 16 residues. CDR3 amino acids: CASSEGGTGGGYGYTF. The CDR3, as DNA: TGTGCCAGCAGTGAAGGTGGGACAGGGGGCGGGTATGGCTACACCTTC.

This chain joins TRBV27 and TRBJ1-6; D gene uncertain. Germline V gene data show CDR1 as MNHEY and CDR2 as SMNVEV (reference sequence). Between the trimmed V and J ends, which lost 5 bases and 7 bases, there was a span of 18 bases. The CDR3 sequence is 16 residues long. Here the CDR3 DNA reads TGTGCCAGCAGTCGCGGAGTGGGGAGTTACAATTCACCCCTCCACTTT. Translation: CASSRGVGSYNSPLHF.

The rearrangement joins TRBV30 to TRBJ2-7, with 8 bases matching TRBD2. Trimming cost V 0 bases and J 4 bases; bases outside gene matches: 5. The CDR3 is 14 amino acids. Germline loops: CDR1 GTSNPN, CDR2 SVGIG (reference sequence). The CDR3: CAWSVAGGWYEQYF. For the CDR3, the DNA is TGTGCCTGGAGTGTTGCGGGGGGATGGTACGAGCAGTACTTC.

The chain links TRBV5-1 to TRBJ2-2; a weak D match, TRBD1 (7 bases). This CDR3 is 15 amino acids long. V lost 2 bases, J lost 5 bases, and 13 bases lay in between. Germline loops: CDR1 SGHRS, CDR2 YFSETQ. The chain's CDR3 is CASSFHQGGTGELFF. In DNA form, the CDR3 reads TGCGCCAGCAGCTTCCACCAGGGGGGAACCGGGGAGCTGTTTTTT. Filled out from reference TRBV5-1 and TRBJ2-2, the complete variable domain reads KAGVTQTPRYLIKTRGQQVTLSCSPISGHRSVSWYQQTPGQGLQFLFEYFSETQRNKGNFPGRFSGRQFSNSRSEMNVSTLELGDSALYLCASSFHQGGTGELFFGEGSRLTVL.

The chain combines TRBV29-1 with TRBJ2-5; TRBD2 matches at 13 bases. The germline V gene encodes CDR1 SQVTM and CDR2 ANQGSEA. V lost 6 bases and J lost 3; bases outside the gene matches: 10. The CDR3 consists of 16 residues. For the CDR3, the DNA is TGCAGCGTCAGGACTAGCGGGGGTCTACGTAAAGAGACCCAGTACTTC. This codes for CSVRTSGGLRKETQYF.

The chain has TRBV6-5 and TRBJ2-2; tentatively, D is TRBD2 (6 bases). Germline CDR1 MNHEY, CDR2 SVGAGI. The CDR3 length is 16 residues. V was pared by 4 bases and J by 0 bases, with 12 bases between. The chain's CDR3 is CASSFRDSTNTGELFF. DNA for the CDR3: TGTGCCAGCAGTTTCCGGGACTCTACGAACACCGGGGAGCTGTTTTTT.

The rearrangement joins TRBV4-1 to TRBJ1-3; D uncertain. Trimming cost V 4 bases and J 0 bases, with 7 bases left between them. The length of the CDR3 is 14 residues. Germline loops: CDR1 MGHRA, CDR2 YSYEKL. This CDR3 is CASSPQDSGNTIYF. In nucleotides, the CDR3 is TGCGCCAGCAGCCCGCAGGACTCTGGAAACACCATATATTTT.

The CDR3 DNA follows: TGTGCCAGCAGCTTTACCGGGACAGGGGGCACTGAAGCTTTCTTT. It specifies CASSFTGTGGTEAFF. The chain couples TRBV7-3 to TRBJ1-1; 11 bases line up with TRBD1. The CDR3 contains 15 residues. Trimming cost V 3 bases and J 4 bases; bases outside gene matches: 4. Germline values: CDR1 SGHTA, CDR2 FQGTGA.

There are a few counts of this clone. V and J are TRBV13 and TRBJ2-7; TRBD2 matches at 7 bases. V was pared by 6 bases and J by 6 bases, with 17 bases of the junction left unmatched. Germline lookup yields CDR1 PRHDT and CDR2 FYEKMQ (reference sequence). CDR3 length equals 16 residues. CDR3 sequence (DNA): TGTGCCAGCAGGACCTTATATGGCGGGGGTCTTCGCGAGCAGTACTTC. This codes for CASRTLYGGGLREQYF. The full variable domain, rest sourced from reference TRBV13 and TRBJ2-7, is AAGVIQSPRHLIKEKRETATLKCYPIPRHDTVYWYQQGPGQDPQFLISFYEKMQSDKGSIPDRFSAQQFSDYHSELNMSSLELGDSALYFCASRTLYGGGLREQYFGPGTRLTVT.

In DNA form, the CDR3 reads TGTGCCAGCAGTTTATGGCAGTCCTTTGAAGCTTTCTTT. Its protein product is CASSLWQSFEAFF. V usage is TRBV12-3 or TRBV12-4 and J usage is TRBJ1-1; no clear D. V was clipped by 2 bases and J by 7 bases, with 11 bases between them. The CDR3 sequence is 13 residues long.

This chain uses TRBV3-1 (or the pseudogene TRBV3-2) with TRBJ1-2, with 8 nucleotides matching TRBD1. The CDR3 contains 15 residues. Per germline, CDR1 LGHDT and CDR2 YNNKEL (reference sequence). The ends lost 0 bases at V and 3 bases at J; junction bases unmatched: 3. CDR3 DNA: TGTGCCAGCAGCCAAGATGGGACAGGATACTATGGCTACACCTTC. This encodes CASSQDGTGYYGYTF.

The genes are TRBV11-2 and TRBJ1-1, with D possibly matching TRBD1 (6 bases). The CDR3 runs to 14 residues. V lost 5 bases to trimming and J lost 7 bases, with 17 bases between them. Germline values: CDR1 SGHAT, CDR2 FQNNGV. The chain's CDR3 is CASSPIQGNREAFF. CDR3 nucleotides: TGTGCCAGCAGCCCCATACAGGGTAACCGTGAAGCTTTCTTT.

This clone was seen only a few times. This chain's CDR3 is CAWMGASGTGATEAFF. The CDR3 coding sequence is TGTGCCTGGATGGGGGCCTCCGGGACAGGGGCCACTGAAGCTTTCTTT. The chain is built from TRBV30 and TRBJ1-1; 10 bases are shared with TRBD1. With 4 bases clipped from V and 4 bases from J, the junction kept 12 bases outside the gene matches. CDR1 GTSNPN and CDR2 SVGIG come from the germline V gene (reference sequence). The CDR3 contains 16 residues.